Below, 18 T cell receptor beta chains from the same sample are listed, as sequenced in a study of blood T cell repertoires in COVID-19 (dated by TCRdb to the early 2020s). The protocol used for the library was the immunoSEQ multiplex PCR assay. This is the immuneACCESS table as TCRdb keeps it, with only in-frame sequences that have V and J called. A part of the clones is gone; compared with another copy, unresolved V genes explain less than half, and the rest is unexplained. The sample yields roughly 430,000 clones; about 88% were counted once. In total, the top ten clones hold approximately 1.5% of the sample. The sample was PBMCs or T cells enriched from blood (not recorded which). Receptors originate from a woman younger than 30 who had been exposed to COVID-19.

The gene calls are TRBV7-9 and TRBJ2-7; 8 bases align to TRBD1. Unmatched junction bases numbered 4, after V lost 3 bases and J lost 6 bases. Germline V gene sequence: CDR1 SEHNR, CDR2 FQNEAQ (reference sequence). This CDR3 is built from 13 residues. DNA of the CDR3: TGTGCCAGCAGCTTGACAGGGGTAGGCGAGCAGTACTTC. It is translated as CASSLTGVGEQYF. The whole variable domain, filled in from reference TRBV7-9 and TRBJ2-7, reads DTGVSQNPRHKITKRGQNVTFRCDPISEHNRLYWYRQTLGQGPEFLTYFQNEAQLEKSRLLSDRFSAERPKGSFSTLEIQRTEQGDSAMYLCASSLTGVGEQYFGPGTRLTVT.

The rearrangement joins TRBV28 to TRBJ1-3, with 7 nucleotides matching TRBD1. V trimming: 2 bases; J trimming: 0 bases; junction bases outside the gene matches: 10. Per germline, CDR1 MDHEN and CDR2 SYDVKM. This CDR3 has 18 amino acids. The CDR3 loop reads CASSLASGQATSGNTIYF. CDR3 nucleotides: TGTGCCAGCAGTTTAGCCTCCGGACAGGCGACCTCTGGAAACACCATATATTTT. Full variable domain (outside the CDR3, taken from reference TRBV28 and TRBJ1-3): DVKVTQSSRYLVKRTGEKVFLECVQDMDHENMFWYRQDPGLGLRLIYFSYDVKMKEKGDIPEGYSVSREKKERFSLILESASTNQTSMYLCASSLASGQATSGNTIYFGEGSWLTVV.

This chain joins TRBV28 and TRBJ2-3; 11 nucleotides line up with TRBD2. The V segment lost 5 bases and the J segment 4 bases; nucleotides outside the gene matches: 14. CDR3 length: 18 residues. Germline CDR1 reads MDHEN; CDR2 reads SYDVKM. Written as DNA, the CDR3 is TGTGCCAGCAGTACCTCGCCCTTTAGCGGGAGGGGGGCAGATACGCAGTATTTT. Protein sequence: CASSTSPFSGRGADTQYF.

The chain is built from TRBV6-2 or TRBV6-3 and TRBJ2-5; D perhaps matches TRBD2 (7 bases). Deletions cut 5 bases from V and 5 bases from J, with 18 bases between. The CDR3 is 15 amino acids. Per the germline V gene, CDR1 is MNHEY and CDR2 is SVGEGT. For the CDR3, the DNA is TGTGCCAGCAGTGAGTGGGGGGGCGTAATGGAGACCCAGTACTTC. Its translation: CASSEWGGVMETQYF.

The V call is TRBV9, the J call TRBJ2-5; 13 bases map to TRBD2. The CDR3 is 18 residues long. V dropped 0 bases and J dropped 1; count of bases not matched to a gene: 6. Germline CDR1 is SGDLS and CDR2 is YYNGEE. CDR3 DNA: TGTGCCAGCAGCGTAGCTACGACTAGCGGGGGGCCCCAAGAGACCCAGTACTTC. It yields the protein CASSVATTSGGPQETQYF.

The chain links TRBV18 to TRBJ2-6, with 8 bases aligning to TRBD1. Germline V gene data show CDR1 as KGHSH and CDR2 as LQKENI. The V and J ends lost 1 base and 4 bases, in that order; junction bases with no gene match: 3. CDR3 length: 16 amino acids. CDR3 coding DNA: TGTGCCAGCTCACCACTGGACAGGGTCGGGGCCAACGTCCTGACTTTC. The encoded protein is CASSPLDRVGANVLTF.

The chain couples TRBV28 to TRBJ2-2; D is ambiguous. This CDR3 region has 11 residues. V was trimmed by 7 bases and J by 6 bases, leaving 6 bases between them. Per the germline V gene, CDR1 is MDHEN and CDR2 is SYDVKM. The CDR3 reads CASMFAGELFF. CDR3 in DNA: TGTGCCAGCATGTTCGCCGGGGAGCTGTTTTTT.

This clone turned up a few times. The chain employs TRBV5-4 and TRBJ1-2, with 10 bases matching TRBD1. This CDR3 spans 17 amino acids. Looked up from germline, CDR1 is SGHNT and CDR2 is YYREEE (reference sequence). Unmatched junction bases numbered 11, after V lost 0 bases and J lost 6 bases. The CDR3 loop reads CASSLGQGAWGLDGYTF. In DNA form, the CDR3 reads TGTGCCAGCAGCTTGGGACAGGGGGCTTGGGGGTTGGATGGCTACACCTTC.

The J gene is TRBJ1-1, the V gene TRBV6-2 or TRBV6-3; 9 nucleotides match TRBD1. Germline loops: CDR1 MNHEY, CDR2 SVGEGT. This CDR3 spans 17 amino acids. V was clipped by 5 bases and J by 0 bases; unmatched bases: 10. The CDR3 loop reads CASSVKRDRVLNTEAFF. The CDR3, as DNA: TGTGCCAGCAGTGTTAAGCGGGACAGGGTATTGAACACTGAAGCTTTCTTT.

J is TRBJ1-2 and V is TRBV19, with D possibly matching TRBD1 (5 bases). Between the trimmed V and J ends, which lost 5 bases and 5 bases, there was a span of 15 bases. Germline CDR1 and CDR2: LNHDA and SQIVND (reference sequence). The CDR3 is 14 amino acids. CDR3 loop: CASSQGRQSYGYTF. In nucleotides, the CDR3 is TGTGCCAGTAGTCAGGGCAGGCAATCATATGGCTACACCTTC.

This rearrangement joins TRBV3-1 (or the pseudogene TRBV3-2) to TRBJ2-7, with a possible D match to TRBD2 (5 bases). V lost 1 base, J lost 6 bases, and 13 bases lay in between. Looked up from germline, CDR1 is LGHDT and CDR2 is YNNKEL (reference sequence). This CDR3 has 14 residues. The CDR3 sequence: CASSQGDTSREQYF. Here the CDR3 DNA reads TGTGCCAGCAGCCAAGGGGATACTAGTCGCGAGCAGTACTTC.

The rearrangement links TRBV15 to TRBJ2-3, with 7 bases matching TRBD2. The CDR3 sequence is 13 residues long. V shed 6 bases and J 7 bases; nucleotides not matched to a gene: 7. Per the germline V gene, CDR1 is LNHNV and CDR2 is YYDKDF (reference sequence). CDR3 nucleotides: TGTGCCACCAGGACTAGCCCCGCGAATACGCAGTATTTT. It encodes CATRTSPANTQYF. Filled out from reference TRBV15 and TRBJ2-3, the complete variable domain reads DAMVIQNPRYQVTQFGKPVTLSCSQTLNHNVMYWYQQKSSQAPKLLFHYYDKDFNNEADTPDNFQSRRPNTSFCFLDIRSPGLGDTAMYLCATRTSPANTQYFGPGTRLTVL.

V gene TRBV28 combines with J gene TRBJ2-7, with 12 bases identical to TRBD2. Per germline, CDR1 MDHEN and CDR2 SYDVKM. This CDR3 has 17 residues. J was trimmed by 4 bases and V by 1 base; bases with no gene match: 8. The CDR3 loop is CASSLLGLAGGVYEQYF. As DNA, the CDR3 is TGTGCCAGCAGTTTATTGGGGCTAGCGGGAGGGGTGTACGAGCAGTACTTC.

The chain links TRBV28 to TRBJ2-7, with TRBD1 matching 8 bases. This CDR3 comprises 14 residues. V lost 3 bases, J lost 7 bases, and 8 bases stayed unmatched. Germline CDR1 reads MDHEN; CDR2 reads SYDVKM. The CDR3 DNA reads as TGTGCCAGCAGTTTCGGACAGGGCTTTAGGGAGCAGTACTTC. It specifies CASSFGQGFREQYF.

The chain employs TRBV11-2 and TRBJ1-5, with D maybe TRBD1 (6 bases). The CDR3 loop spans 15 amino acids. Trimming left V 0 bases short and J 7 bases short, with 13 bases between. Germline values: CDR1 SGHAT, CDR2 FQNNGV. The CDR3 DNA follows: TGTGCCAGCAGCTTAGATGCTTTTCAGGGGCAGCCCCAGCATTTT. Residues: CASSLDAFQGQPQHF. Full variable domain (remainder filled in from reference TRBV11-2 and TRBJ1-5): EAGVAQSPRYKIIEKRQSVAFWCNPISGHATLYWYQQILGQGPKLLIQFQNNGVVDDSQLPKDRFSAERLKGVDSTLKIQPAKLEDSAVYLCASSLDAFQGQPQHFGDGTRLSIL.

This clone was detected only once. The CDR3, as DNA: TGTGCCAGCAGTCCCTTCGGAGGGAACACTGAAGCTTTCTTT. This translates into CASSPFGGNTEAFF. The chain couples TRBV7-2 to TRBJ1-1; D call uncertain. Germline-derived CDR1 and CDR2 are SGHTA and FQGNSA. The CDR3 extends over 14 amino acids. Trimming shortened V by 6 bases and J by 1 base, and 12 bases separated the two germline ends.

This clone turned up a few times. The chain joins TRBV10-1 to TRBJ2-1, with TRBD2 matching over 8 bases. CDR1 is WNHNN and CDR2 is SYGVQD in the germline V gene (reference sequence). The V gene end was trimmed by 0 bases and the J gene end by 9 bases; junction bases not matched to a gene: 4. This CDR3 comprises 14 residues. Here the CDR3 DNA reads TGCGCCAGCAGTGAGTCGTTGAGCGGGGGTGAGCAGTTCTTC. Translated, it gives CASSESLSGGEQFF.

The chain carries TRBV7-9 and TRBJ1-2; 8 bases are shared with TRBD1. The CDR3 length is 14 residues. Germline loops: CDR1 SEHNR, CDR2 FQNEAQ (reference sequence). After removal of 3 bases from V and 4 bases from J, the junction contained 4 bases not matched to a gene. CDR3 residues: CASSLTGVGYGYTF. The CDR3 nucleotides are TGTGCCAGCAGCTTGACAGGGGTAGGCTATGGCTACACCTTC.